This TCR beta chain was captured by sequencing in a study of shared clonotypes between healthy human individuals. Study-wide background: Donor ages ranged 18 to 49 years: a couple of women, a few men. Study outcomes and limitations: Among donors, clonotype sharing was expected to be affected by sequencing depth.

CD45RO-negative, CCR7-positively selected cells formed the naive CD8 fraction, excluding terminally differentiated effector memory CD45RA+ cells. Each cell subset's genomic DNA was divided evenly among several immunoSEQ plates. Profiled with immunoSEQ multiplex PCR; TCRdb holds only in-frame clones, not every one. The data contain around 560,000 clones, around 96% of them seen just once; the ten biggest clones take up 0.095% to 0.14%. Regarding this clone: What it binds is unknown. Distinct nucleotide sequences in the sample also encode this CDR3.

This CDR3 is 13 amino acids long. Trimming pared 2 bases from V and 1 base from J, leaving 5 bases between. CDR1 and CDR2 from the germline V gene are MNHNY and SVGAGI (reference sequence). Material: naive CD8+ T cells sorted from blood. The genes are TRBV6-6 and TRBJ1-1; the D is unclear. This receptor was taken from a woman aged 25-40 years in good health. The DNA of the CDR3 is TGTGCCAGCAGTTACGGAGAGAACACTGAAGCTTTCTTT. Amino acid sequence: CASSYGENTEAFF.